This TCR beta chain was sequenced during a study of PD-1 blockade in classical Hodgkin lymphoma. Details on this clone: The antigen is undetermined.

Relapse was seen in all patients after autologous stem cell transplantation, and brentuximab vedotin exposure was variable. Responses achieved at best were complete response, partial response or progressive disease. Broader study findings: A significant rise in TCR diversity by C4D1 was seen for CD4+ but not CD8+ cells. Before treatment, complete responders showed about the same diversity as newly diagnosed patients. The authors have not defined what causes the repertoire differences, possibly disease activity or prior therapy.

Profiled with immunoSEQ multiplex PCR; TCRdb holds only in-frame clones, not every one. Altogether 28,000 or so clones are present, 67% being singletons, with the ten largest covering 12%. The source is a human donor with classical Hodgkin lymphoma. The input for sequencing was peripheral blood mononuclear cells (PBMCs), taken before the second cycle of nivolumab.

CDR3 nucleotide sequence: TGCGCCAGCAGTGAGTCGATCGCGGGGAGCCTCACAGATACGCAGTATTTT. Protein product: CASSESIAGSLTDTQYF. The gene calls are TRBV10-1 and TRBJ2-3, with D perhaps matching TRBD2 (6 bases). Deletions cut 0 bases from V and 2 bases from J, with 15 bases between. Germline V gene sequence: CDR1 WNHNN, CDR2 SYGVQD (reference sequence). The CDR3 is 17 amino acids.